The 21 T cell receptor beta chains below all came from one sample that was sequenced in a study of cytomegalovirus exposure and HLA in healthy donors. The data were produced by immunoSEQ multiplex PCR, yet TCRdb's version contains in-frame clones alone and is incomplete. The sample lists about 150,000 clones; approximately 88% were seen once. The specimen sequenced was PBMCs. All receptors come from a woman aged 18-29 years in good health and CMV-seropositive.

CDR3 sequence: CAWNHGGNQPQHF. The CDR3 DNA follows: TGTGCCTGGAATCATGGAGGAAATCAGCCCCAGCATTTT. The V and J genes are TRBV30 and TRBJ1-5; D call uncertain. The V gene's germline CDR1 is GTSNPN and CDR2 SVGIG (reference sequence). The CDR3 is made up of 13 amino acids. Trimming removed 4 bases at V and 4 bases at J, with 11 bases between. The whole variable domain, filled in from reference TRBV30 and TRBJ1-5, reads SQTIHQWPATLVQPVGSPLSLECTVEGTSNPNLYWYRQAAGRGLQLLFYSVGIGQISSEVPQNLSASRPQDRQFILSSKKLLLSDSGFYLCAWNHGGNQPQHFGDGTRLSIL.

This chain uses TRBV28 with TRBJ2-3; the match to TRBD2 covers 13 bases. The CDR3 consists of 15 residues. V dropped 8 bases and J dropped 6; count of bases not matched to a gene: 8. Germline V gene lookup returns CDR1 MDHEN and CDR2 SYDVKM. CDR3 in DNA: TGTGCCAGCGGAACTAGCGGGAGGGCTCCCGATACGCAGTATTTT. Its protein is CASGTSGRAPDTQYF.

The chain combines TRBV27 with TRBJ2-5; a possible D gene is TRBD1 (5 bases). V lost 5 bases to trimming and J lost 2 bases, with 12 bases between them. CDR1 and CDR2 from the germline V gene are MNHEY and SMNVEV (reference sequence). The CDR3 has 14 amino acids. The CDR3 DNA follows: TGTGCCAGCAGTCTTCAGGGAAATCAAGAGACCCAGTACTTC. It encodes CASSLQGNQETQYF.

This chain connects TRBV7-2 to TRBJ2-1; 12 nucleotides line up with TRBD2. J was trimmed by 7 bases and V by 4 bases; bases with no gene match: 8. Germline V gene data show CDR1 as SGHTA and CDR2 as FQGNSA. The CDR3 is 16 amino acids. The CDR3 reads CASSSTSGRGTNEQFF. As DNA, the CDR3 is TGTGCCAGCAGCTCGACTAGCGGGAGAGGGACGAATGAGCAGTTCTTC.

V usage is TRBV15 and J usage is TRBJ2-7; D might be TRBD2 (6 bases). Germline assignment: CDR1 LNHNV and CDR2 YYDKDF (reference sequence). V dropped 3 bases and J dropped 2 bases, with 11 bases sitting between them. There are 14 residues in the CDR3. The CDR3 reads CATSRGGDTYEQYF. The CDR3 bases are TGTGCCACCAGCAGGGGGGGAGACACCTACGAGCAGTACTTC.

The gene calls are TRBV2 and TRBJ2-5; 9 nucleotides match TRBD1. The CDR3 consists of 19 residues. V gave up 8 bases and J gave up 7 bases; unmatched junction bases: 26. Per germline, CDR1 SNHLY and CDR2 FYNNEI. CDR3 residues: CASLDSGTGKRASWGTQYF. The CDR3 region has the DNA TGTGCCAGCTTAGACTCCGGGACAGGGAAAAGGGCTAGTTGGGGGACCCAGTACTTC.

The rearrangement links TRBV9 to TRBJ1-1, with 9 bases aligning to TRBD1. The CDR3 has 16 amino acids. In germline, CDR1 is SGDLS, CDR2 YYNGEE. The ends lost 4 bases at V and 1 base at J; junction bases unmatched: 8. This chain's CDR3 is CASSPLGTGQNTEAFF. In DNA form, the CDR3 reads TGTGCCAGCAGCCCCCTCGGGACAGGGCAGAACACTGAAGCTTTCTTT.

The chain couples TRBV27 to TRBJ1-1, with D hard to call. Germline V gives CDR1 MNHEY, CDR2 SMNVEV (reference sequence). The CDR3 is 15 residues long. Trimming removed 5 bases from V and 5 bases from J, with 18 bases in between. The CDR3 spells CASSLSPGIRTEAFF. CDR3 bases: TGTGCCAGCAGTCTAAGCCCCGGTATCAGGACTGAAGCTTTCTTT.

This clone has just one count. The chain has TRBV6-6 and TRBJ2-5; TRBD2 matches 9 bases. Trimming removed 2 bases from V and 5 bases from J; junction bases left unmatched: 9. CDR3 length equals 16 residues. The germline V gene encodes CDR1 MNHNY and CDR2 SVGAGI (reference sequence). CDR3 protein: CASSYLIAGEGETQYF. The CDR3 DNA reads as TGTGCCAGCAGTTACCTAATAGCGGGAGAGGGGGAGACCCAGTACTTC.

In this sample, this clone turned up a few times. The rearrangement links TRBV7-2 to TRBJ2-1; 8 bases match TRBD2. The CDR3 is made up of 14 amino acids. V lost 1 base to trimming and J lost 8 bases; unmatched junction nucleotides: 4. The germline gives CDR1 SGHTA, CDR2 FQGNSA. CDR3 nucleotides: TGTGCCAGCAGCTTAGATTCCGGGAGGGATGAGCAGTTCTTC. Protein sequence: CASSLDSGRDEQFF. The full variable domain, in which reference TRBV7-2 and TRBJ2-1 provide the parts outside the CDR3, is GAGVSQSPSNKVTEKGKDVELRCDPISGHTALYWYRQSLGQGLEFLIYFQGNSAPDKSGLPSDRFSAERTGGSVSTLTIQRTQQEDSAVYLCASSLDSGRDEQFFGPGTRLTVL.

This sequence joins TRBV18 and TRBJ2-5, with D unclear. V was shortened by 2 bases and J by 5 bases, with 12 bases between the two germline ends. Germline CDR1 and CDR2: KGHSH and LQKENI. This CDR3 comprises 14 residues. CDR3 DNA sequence: TGTGCCAGCTCACCAAGCGAGGTAGAGGAGACCCAGTACTTC. As protein: CASSPSEVEETQYF. Full variable domain (remainder filled in from reference TRBV18 and TRBJ2-5): NAGVMQNPRHLVRRRGQEARLRCSPMKGHSHVYWYRQLPEEGLKFMVYLQKENIIDESGMPKERFSAEFPKEGPSILRIQQVVRGDSAAYFCASSPSEVEETQYFGPGTRLLVL.

The rearrangement joins TRBV10-1 to TRBJ2-3, with 10 bases that match TRBD2. With 0 bases clipped from V and 5 bases from J, the junction kept 5 bases outside the gene matches. Germline V gives CDR1 WNHNN, CDR2 SYGVQD (reference sequence). CDR3 length equals 16 residues. CDR3 loop: CASSESGASGRDTQYF. The CDR3, as DNA: TGCGCCAGCAGTGAGTCTGGAGCTAGCGGGAGAGATACGCAGTATTTT.

This chain connects TRBV6-1 to TRBJ2-5, with D unresolved. Germline V lookup: CDR1 MNHNS, CDR2 SASEGT. Trimming cost V 3 bases and J 2 bases, with 7 bases left between them. The CDR3 spans 13 residues. The CDR3 region is CASSESGQETQYF. CDR3 nucleotides: TGTGCCAGCAGTGAGTCCGGGCAAGAGACCCAGTACTTC.

The count of this clone is one. The genes are TRBV6-1 and TRBJ2-7, with 8 bases that match TRBD2. The V and J ends lost 8 bases and 4 bases, in that order; junction bases with no gene match: 7. This CDR3 has 13 residues. Germline CDR1 and CDR2: MNHNS and SASEGT. In nucleotides, the CDR3 is TGTGCCAGCGAGGGACTAGGTGGGTACGAGCAGTACTTC. The encoded protein is CASEGLGGYEQYF.

The V and J genes are TRBV28 and TRBJ2-7; D not certain. The germline gives CDR1 MDHEN, CDR2 SYDVKM. The length of the CDR3 is 13 residues. The germline V and J ends were trimmed by 5 bases and 2 bases, with 10 bases remaining between them. CDR3 amino acids: CASSQDIPYEQYF. In DNA form, the CDR3 reads TGTGCCAGCAGTCAAGACATTCCCTACGAGCAGTACTTC.

The chain links TRBV11-3 to TRBJ1-1; no reliable D call. CDR3 length equals 14 residues. V lost 3 bases, J lost 6 bases, and 14 bases lay in between. Germline CDR1 is SGHNT and CDR2 is YENEEA. CDR3: CASSLVSGNAEAFF. The CDR3 DNA reads TGTGCCAGCAGCTTGGTTAGCGGTAACGCTGAAGCTTTCTTT. Using reference TRBV11-3 and TRBJ1-1 for the parts outside the CDR3, the full variable domain is EAGVVQSPRYKIIEKKQPVAFWCNPISGHNTLYWYLQNLGQGPELLIRYENEEAVDDSQLPKDRFSAERLKGVDSTLKIQPAELGDSAVYLCASSLVSGNAEAFFGQGTRLTVV.

This chain links TRBV2 with TRBJ2-3; a weak D match, TRBD1 (5 bases). The CDR3 totals 14 residues. Trimming removed 9 bases at V and 3 bases at J, with 16 bases between. Germline loops: CDR1 SNHLY, CDR2 FYNNEI. The CDR3 DNA reads TGTGCCAGTTTTTTTACTAAGGGGACAGATACGCAGTATTTT. Protein sequence: CASFFTKGTDTQYF.

V gene TRBV6-1 combines with J gene TRBJ2-7; 11 bases align to TRBD1. J lost 3 bases, V lost 2 bases, and 3 bases had no gene match. Germline V gene data show CDR1 as MNHNS and CDR2 as SASEGT. The CDR3 contains 15 residues. The CDR3 nucleotides are TGTGCCAGCAGTGAATCCGGGACAGGGGGCTACGAGCAGTACTTC. It codes for CASSESGTGGYEQYF.

Remarks on this clone: The junction departs from the called germline gene at one end, perhaps through a read error. The J gene is TRBJ2-7, the V gene TRBV4-3, with D tentatively TRBD2 (5 bases). Looked up from germline, CDR1 is LGHNA and CDR2 is YSLEER. The CDR3 runs 13 residues. The CDR3 nucleotides read TGCGCCAGCAGCGAAGAAGAGGGATACGAGCAGTACTTC. Translating gives CASSEEEGYEQYF.

A single count supports this clone. The V and J genes are TRBV28 and TRBJ1-2; 8 bases are a match to TRBD1. The CDR3 contains 15 residues. J gave up 4 bases and V 4 bases, and 8 bases lay outside the gene matches. CDR1 and CDR2 from the germline V gene are MDHEN and SYDVKM. The CDR3 DNA reads as TGTGCCAGCAGTTCCCCGACAGGGGCTGGCTATGGCTACACCTTC. It codes for CASSSPTGAGYGYTF.

The chain employs TRBV5-1 and TRBJ2-1; D may be TRBD2 (5 bases). The CDR3 has 15 amino acids. Germline V gene lookup returns CDR1 SGHRS and CDR2 YFSETQ. V lost 0 bases and J 8 bases, leaving 15 bases between the germline ends. CDR3 sequence reads: CASSLVGSAGDEQFF. DNA for the CDR3: TGCGCCAGCAGCTTGGTAGGCAGCGCCGGGGATGAGCAGTTCTTC.